This TCR beta chain was profiled in a study of molecular identifiers for immune sequencing clone quantification. Study-wide points: The share of molecules held by clones above 20 RNA copies was over 97% in effector cells and under 1% in naive cells.

In this sample, this clonotype turned up a few times. The antigen is undetermined. As CD8+CD4-CCR7+CD45RA+ cells, naive CD8 T cells were sorted. TCRdb re-called the PCR reads with MiXCR, one entry per CDR3 protein. The table has 460,000 or so distinct CDR3 sequences, 20% to 25% seen once. The receptor was isolated from a human donor in good health. Some libraries in this study had Jurkat cell RNA spiked in. The sample consisted of naive CD8+ T cells from blood, with Jurkat cell RNA spiked in. Noted subset: FACS-sorted CD8+CD4-CCR7+CD45RA+ naive T cells.

In DNA, the CDR3 is TGTGCCAGCAGCCACGTAAGAGGGGGCGCGAACTATGGCTACACCTTC. It yields the protein CASSHVRGGANYGYTF. The chain recombines TRBV14 with TRBJ1-2; 7 bases map to TRBD1. Trimming removed 3 bases from V and 2 bases from J; junction bases left unmatched: 9. CDR3 length: 16 residues. Germline V lookup: CDR1 SGHDN, CDR2 FVKESK.